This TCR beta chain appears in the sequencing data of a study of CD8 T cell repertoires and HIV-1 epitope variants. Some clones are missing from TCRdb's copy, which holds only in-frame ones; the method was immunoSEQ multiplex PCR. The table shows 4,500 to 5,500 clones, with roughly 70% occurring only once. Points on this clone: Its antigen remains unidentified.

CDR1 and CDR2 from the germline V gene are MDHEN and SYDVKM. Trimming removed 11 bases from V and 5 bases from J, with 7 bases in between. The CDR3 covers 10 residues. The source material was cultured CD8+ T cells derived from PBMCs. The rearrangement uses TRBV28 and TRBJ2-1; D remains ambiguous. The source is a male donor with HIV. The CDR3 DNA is TGTGCCTCCGGAAACAATGAGCAGTTCTTC. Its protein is CASGNNEQFF.